What follows are 15 T cell receptor beta chains derived from one specimen sequenced in a study of blood T cell repertoires in COVID-19. Measured with immunoSEQ multiplex PCR; TCRdb has only the in-frame clones, and not every one. The sample lists roughly 180,000 clones, around 86% occurring once. Sequencing was carried out using peripheral blood. The receptors were sampled from a woman in her twenties or thirties with active or convalescent COVID-19.

The chain links TRBV19 to TRBJ2-1; TRBD2 aligns across 7 bases. The J segment lost 5 bases and the V segment lost 5 bases, leaving 12 bases of the junction unmatched. Germline V gene sequence: CDR1 LNHDA, CDR2 SQIVND (reference sequence). The CDR3 is 16 amino acids. CDR3 residues: CASSLWTSLGDNEQFF. Written as DNA, the CDR3 is TGTGCCAGTAGTCTCTGGACTAGTTTGGGGGACAATGAGCAGTTCTTC.

This chain connects TRBV29-1 to TRBJ1-2, with D hard to call. The CDR3 extends over 11 amino acids. CDR1 is SQVTM, CDR2 ANQGSEA, per germline. The V and J ends lost 1 base and 4 bases respectively, with 4 bases between them. The CDR3 sequence is CSVEGAYGYTF. The DNA of the CDR3 is TGCAGCGTTGAAGGGGCCTATGGCTACACCTTC.

The table lists this clone with a count of one. The chain carries TRBV20-1 and TRBJ1-1; D may be TRBD1 (6 bases). V was clipped by 7 bases and J by 4 bases, with 10 bases between them. This CDR3 contains 11 residues. Germline V gene data show CDR1 as DFQATT and CDR2 as SNEGSKA (reference sequence). For the CDR3, the DNA is TGCAGTGTGGGGGCTGGCACTGAAGCTTTCTTT. This sequence encodes CSVGAGTEAFF.

This CDR3 is CASSITPPGTDTQYF. Here the CDR3 DNA reads TGTGCCAGTAGTATCACCCCCCCCGGTACAGATACGCAGTATTTT. This rearrangement joins TRBV19 to TRBJ2-3; no definite D call. Germline V CDR1 and CDR2: LNHDA, SQIVND (reference sequence). The CDR3 runs 15 residues. Trimming left V 3 bases short and J 3 bases short, with 13 bases between.

The chain employs TRBV30 and TRBJ2-7; 8 nucleotides line up with TRBD2. V lost 2 bases to trimming and J lost 6 bases; unmatched junction nucleotides: 9. The germline CDR1 and CDR2 sequences are GTSNPN and SVGIG (reference sequence). This CDR3 region has 14 residues. The CDR3 loop reads CAWSKAGGGGEQYF. The CDR3 nucleotides are TGTGCCTGGAGTAAGGCGGGGGGTGGTGGCGAGCAGTACTTC.

The chain carries TRBV6-2 or TRBV6-3 and TRBJ2-7; tentative D call: TRBD1 (6 bases). CDR3 size: 16 residues. Germline V gives CDR1 MNHEY, CDR2 SVGEGT. Trimming removed 0 bases from V and 2 bases from J, with 14 bases in between. CDR3 in amino acids: CASSYSKPSGAYEQYF. The CDR3 DNA follows: TGTGCCAGCAGTTACTCGAAGCCCTCAGGGGCCTACGAGCAGTACTTC.

This chain joins TRBV11-3 and TRBJ2-7; 7 positions match TRBD1. V dropped 2 bases and J dropped 3; count of bases not matched to a gene: 4. This CDR3 region has 14 residues. Germline CDR1 reads SGHNT; CDR2 reads YENEEA. CDR3 DNA sequence: TGTGCCAGCAGCTTATCGGGACAGAGCTACGAGCAGTACTTC. It encodes CASSLSGQSYEQYF.

This clone has just a few counts. The V call is TRBV7-9, the J call TRBJ2-1; 11 nucleotides align to TRBD2. This CDR3 comprises 19 residues. Trimming took 4 bases from V and 6 from J; bases not matched to a gene: 17. CDR1 SEHNR and CDR2 FQNEAQ come from the germline V gene (reference sequence). CDR3 DNA: TGTGCCAGCAGCTCTTATACTAGGGGCGGGACTAGCGGATTCAATGAGCAGTTCTTC. As protein: CASSSYTRGGTSGFNEQFF.

V and J are TRBV6-5 and TRBJ1-6, with TRBD1 as a possible D gene (5 bases). V was shortened by 10 bases and J by 4 bases, with 14 bases between the two germline ends. The CDR3 has 14 residues. Germline CDR1 and CDR2: MNHEY and SVGAGI. The CDR3 reads CATIKQVYNSPLHF. In nucleotides, the CDR3 is TGTGCCACCATAAAACAGGTGTATAATTCACCCCTCCACTTT.

The rearrangement joins TRBV27 to TRBJ2-7; 10 nucleotides align to TRBD2. This CDR3 is 15 amino acids long. J was trimmed by 2 bases and V by 6 bases; bases with no gene match: 7. Germline CDR1 and CDR2: MNHEY and SMNVEV (reference sequence). Written as DNA, the CDR3 is TGTGCCAGCAGCATAGGGGGACTAGCGACCTACGAGCAGTACTTC. Its translation is CASSIGGLATYEQYF.

The chain employs TRBV4-1 and TRBJ2-3, with TRBD2 identical over 11 bases. The trim removed 4 bases at V and 3 bases at J, leaving 6 bases unmatched. The V gene's germline CDR1 is MGHRA and CDR2 YSYEKL. The CDR3 sequence is 16 residues long. The CDR3: CASSLSSSGGTDTQYF. As DNA, the CDR3 is TGCGCCAGCAGCCTCTCTTCTAGCGGGGGGACAGATACGCAGTATTTT.

The chain carries TRBV14 and TRBJ2-1; 7 bases are shared with TRBD2. Germline trimming cut 0 bases from V and 6 bases from J; bases unmatched to any gene: 2. The CDR3 is made up of 14 amino acids. Per the germline V gene, CDR1 is SGHDN and CDR2 is FVKESK. CDR3 sequence reads: CASSQERTSNEQFF. In DNA form, the CDR3 reads TGTGCCAGCAGCCAAGAAAGGACTAGCAATGAGCAGTTCTTC.

This chain uses TRBV28 with TRBJ1-5; D uncertain. CDR3 length equals 16 residues. Trimming pared 4 bases from V and 0 bases from J, leaving 13 bases between. Germline CDR1 and CDR2: MDHEN and SYDVKM. CDR3 coding DNA: TGTGCCAGCAGTTCTGCCACTCAATTTAGCAATCAGCCCCAGCATTTT. This translates into CASSSATQFSNQPQHF.

The sample holds one count of this clone. This sequence joins TRBV18 and TRBJ2-4, with 8 nucleotides matching TRBD1. This CDR3 has 16 amino acids. The germline CDR1 and CDR2 sequences are KGHSH and LQKENI. J gave up 6 bases and V 6 bases, and 13 bases lay outside the gene matches. The CDR3 DNA reads as TGTGCCAGCTCTACCATAGACAGGGGTCGGGGAAACATTCAGTACTTC. This sequence encodes CASSTIDRGRGNIQYF.

The gene calls are TRBV28 and TRBJ1-2; 8 bases fit TRBD1. From germline, CDR1 is MDHEN and CDR2 SYDVKM. The CDR3 spans 14 residues. Trimming took 6 bases from V and 2 from J; bases not matched to a gene: 5. CDR3 DNA: TGTGCCAGCAGGAGGACAGGGCAAAACTATGGCTACACCTTC. Encoded protein: CASRRTGQNYGYTF.